These T cell receptor beta chains were read from a single sample in a study of blood T cell repertoires in COVID-19. Sequencing was performed with immunoSEQ multiplex PCR; in TCRdb, only in-frame clones are kept and a portion is missing. The sample holds roughly 74,000 clones; about 90% are singletons and the top ten take 1.5% to 2%. Sequencing input: peripheral blood. The receptors here all came from a woman older than 75 with active or convalescent COVID-19. Each CDR3 is given with its conserved first and last residue. The D gene is left open where the match is weak. Where a row states a size, it is once, few, many or the class of an expanded clone; other rows omit it.

j_call clone_size d_call v_call cdr3_aa cdr3_nt
TRBJ1-3 NA NA TRBV7-9 CASSVRENTIYF TGTGCCAGCAGCGTGAGGGAAAACACCATATATTTT
TRBJ1-1 NA TRBD1 TRBV11-3 CASSQGQGSTEAFF TGTGCCAGCAGCCAAGGACAGGGGAGCACTGAAGCTTTCTTT
TRBJ2-1 NA NA TRBV5-6 CASSSQGSSYNEQFF TGTGCCAGCAGCTCCCAGGGGAGCTCCTACAATGAGCAGTTCTTC
TRBJ2-1 NA TRBD2 TRBV4-2 CASSHQRESYNEQFF TGTGCCAGCAGCCACCAGCGGGAATCCTACAATGAGCAGTTCTTC
TRBJ2-1 NA TRBD2 TRBV7-2 CASSSVVRLAGDNEQFF TGTGCCAGCAGCTCGGTGGTTCGGCTAGCGGGAGACAATGAGCAGTTCTTC
TRBJ2-2 NA TRBD1 TRBV18 CASSPGQGNTGELFF TGTGCCAGCTCACCGGGACAGGGGAACACCGGGGAGCTGTTTTTT
TRBJ2-2 NA TRBD2 TRBV4-3 CASSQDLAGPNTGELFF TGCGCCAGCAGCCAAGACCTAGCGGGACCGAACACCGGGGAGCTGTTTTTT
TRBJ1-2 once NA TRBV30 CAWIWGIGDYGYTF TGTGCCTGGATTTGGGGCATTGGAGACTATGGCTACACCTTC
TRBJ2-3 NA TRBD1 TRBV6-5 CASSDRGRVDTQYF TGTGCCAGCAGCGACAGGGGGCGGGTCGATACGCAGTATTTT
TRBJ1-5 NA TRBD1 TRBV24-1 CATSDNRDRDFEPQHF TGTGCCACCAGTGACAACCGGGACAGGGATTTTGAGCCCCAGCATTTT
TRBJ2-7 few NA TRBV25-1 CASSDIRGGGFEQYF TGTGCCAGCAGTGATATTAGGGGGGGCGGTTTCGAGCAGTACTTC
TRBJ2-3 NA TRBD2 TRBV7-2 CASRSTSGSDTQYF TGTGCCAGCAGGTCGACTAGCGGGAGTGATACGCAGTATTTT
TRBJ2-1 NA NA TRBV7-9 CASRLNSYNEQFF TGTGCCAGCCGACTTAACTCCTACAATGAGCAGTTCTTC
TRBJ2-7 NA NA TRBV6-5 CASPSGGATYEQYF TGTGCCAGCCCTTCTGGAGGGGCAACCTACGAGCAGTACTTC
TRBJ2-1 NA NA TRBV5-6 CASSTPAASYNEQFF TGTGCCAGCAGCACCCCGGCGGCTTCCTACAATGAGCAGTTCTTC
TRBJ2-5 NA TRBD2 TRBV5-4 CASSRPGTSVDETQYF TGTGCCAGCAGCCGCCCAGGGACTAGCGTGGACGAGACCCAGTACTTC
TRBJ1-3 NA NA TRBV4-2 CASSQDLEGLTIYF TGTGCCAGCAGCCAAGATCTTGAGGGTCTCACCATATATTTT
TRBJ1-1 once TRBD1 TRBV18 CASSGDRITEAFF TGTGCCAGCTCAGGGGACAGAATCACTGAAGCTTTCTTT
TRBJ2-7 NA TRBD1 TRBV3-1/TRBV3-2 CASSQDGTGGVYEQYF TGTGCCAGCAGCCAAGATGGGACAGGGGGCGTCTACGAGCAGTACTTC
TRBJ1-2 NA NA TRBV15 CATSRALTANYGYTF TGTGCCACCAGCAGAGCCCTGACAGCAAACTATGGCTACACCTTC
TRBJ1-5 NA NA TRBV2 CASSVPSGYGNQPQHF TGTGCCAGCAGTGTACCCTCAGGCTATGGCAATCAGCCCCAGCATTTT
TRBJ1-1 NA TRBD1 TRBV2 CASIRDREMNTEAFF TGTGCCAGCATCCGGGACAGGGAAATGAACACTGAAGCTTTCTTT
TRBJ1-2 NA TRBD1 TRBV19 CASTPGQGARGYTF TGTGCCAGTACTCCGGGACAGGGGGCTCGTGGCTACACCTTC
TRBJ1-1 NA TRBD1 TRBV29-1 CSGSWDRGEDTEAFF TGCAGCGGATCCTGGGACAGGGGGGAGGACACTGAAGCTTTCTTT
TRBJ2-3 NA NA TRBV7-8 CASSLGGTSTDTQYF TGTGCCAGCAGCTTGGGGGGTACTAGCACAGATACGCAGTATTTT
TRBJ1-6 NA TRBD1 TRBV7-9 CASSFQGEYNSPLHF TGTGCCAGCAGCTTTCAGGGGGAATATAATTCACCCCTCCACTTT
TRBJ1-1 NA TRBD1 TRBV7-6 CASSLASQGVMNTEAFF TGTGCCAGCAGCTTAGCTTCCCAGGGGGTGATGAACACTGAAGCTTTCTTT
TRBJ2-7 NA NA TRBV4-1 CASSPRGFSSYEQYF TGCGCCAGCAGCCCAAGGGGGTTCAGCTCCTACGAGCAGTACTTC
TRBJ1-4 NA NA TRBV5-4 CASSANSAGPNEKLFF TGTGCCAGCAGCGCTAATAGTGCGGGGCCTAATGAAAAACTGTTTTTT
TRBJ1-1 NA TRBD1 TRBV5-1 CASSLGTGVLIEGGAFF TGCGCCAGCAGCTTAGGGACAGGAGTCCTCATTGAGGGGGGAGCTTTCTTT
TRBJ2-7 NA TRBD1 TRBV4-1 CASSQEQGGEQYF TGCGCCAGCAGCCAAGAACAGGGGGGCGAGCAGTACTTC
TRBJ2-5 NA TRBD1 TRBV5-4 CASSPGTGVEETQYF TGTGCCAGCAGCCCCGGGACAGGGGTGGAGGAGACCCAGTACTTC
TRBJ1-3 NA NA TRBV2 CASSPQGPFSGNTIYF TGTGCCAGCAGTCCCCAGGGGCCCTTCTCTGGAAACACCATATATTTT
TRBJ2-7 few NA TRBV19 CASRPSTTSYEQYF TGTGCCAGTAGGCCGAGCACCACCTCCTACGAGCAGTACTTC
TRBJ1-5 NA NA TRBV5-4 CASSLEPETLSNQPQHF TGTGCCAGCAGCTTGGAGCCGGAGACTCTAAGCAATCAGCCCCAGCATTTT
TRBJ1-2 NA TRBD1 TRBV24-1 CATSDGTGDQGYTF TGTGCCACCAGTGATGGGACAGGGGATCAAGGCTACACCTTC
TRBJ2-7 NA TRBD1 TRBV6-5 CASRSIGQGVSEQYF TGTGCCAGCAGAAGTATCGGACAGGGAGTCTCCGAGCAGTACTTC
TRBJ2-3 NA NA TRBV11-2 CASSLRLVSDTQYF TGTGCCAGCAGCCTTAGACTAGTATCAGATACGCAGTATTTT
TRBJ2-1 NA TRBD1 TRBV12-5 CASGDRVPYNEQFF TGTGCTAGTGGTGACAGGGTCCCCTACAATGAGCAGTTCTTC
TRBJ2-2 NA TRBD2 TRBV7-9 CASGAGGPGDGELFF TGTGCCAGCGGAGCGGGAGGACCAGGGGACGGGGAGCTGTTTTTT
TRBJ2-5 NA TRBD2 TRBV6-4 CASLTFGTSVPEGETQYF TGTGCCAGCTTGACGTTCGGAACTAGCGTTCCCGAGGGGGAGACCCAGTACTTC
TRBJ1-2 NA NA TRBV12-5 CASGLVEIRGPYGYTF TGTGCTAGTGGTTTGGTAGAAATAAGGGGCCCCTATGGCTACACCTTC
TRBJ1-2 NA NA TRBV7-3 CASSLTHGVYGYTF TGTGCCAGCAGCTTAACCCACGGGGTCTATGGCTACACCTTC
TRBJ1-4 NA NA TRBV4-2 CASSLTTAPVEKLFF TGTGCCAGCAGCCTGACGACAGCCCCGGTCGAAAAACTGTTTTTT
TRBJ1-2 NA NA TRBV4-3 CASSQIIRATGYGYTF TGCGCCAGCAGCCAGATTATCAGGGCTACTGGCTATGGCTACACCTTC
TRBJ1-1 NA TRBD1 TRBV20-1 CSASVAKTGVNTEAFF TGCAGTGCTAGTGTGGCCAAGACAGGGGTGAACACTGAAGCTTTCTTT
TRBJ1-1 NA TRBD1 TRBV5-8 CASTYRGPDDTEAFF TGTGCCAGCACCTACAGGGGGCCTGATGACACTGAAGCTTTCTTT
TRBJ2-2 NA NA TRBV6-5 CASSYDGRGTGELFF TGTGCCAGCAGTTACGATGGGAGAGGAACCGGGGAGCTGTTTTTT
TRBJ2-5 NA TRBD1 TRBV7-7 CASSFGGDRGPQETQYF TGTGCTAGCAGCTTTGGGGGGGACAGGGGGCCCCAAGAGACCCAGTACTTC
TRBJ2-5 NA TRBD2 TRBV11-2 CASSFVAGGPTDLETQYF TGTGCCAGCAGCTTCGTAGCGGGGGGGCCAACTGACCTTGAGACCCAGTACTTC
TRBJ1-5 once NA TRBV7-9 CASSLGLGTLQPQHF TGTGCCAGCAGCTTAGGTCTGGGCACGCTTCAGCCCCAGCATTTT
TRBJ1-5 NA NA TRBV29-1 CSVGQRDQPQHF TGCAGCGTTGGACAGCGAGATCAGCCCCAGCATTTT
TRBJ1-2 NA TRBD1 TRBV4-2 CASSQNPDRDIHGYTF TGTGCCAGCAGCCAAAACCCGGACAGGGATATTCATGGCTACACCTTC